Detailed here is one T cell receptor (beta chain). It lacks a known antigen. Per-nucleotide qualities are absent, and no much larger clonotype sits a single base away. The library came from multiplex PCR. The run used an Illumina HiSeq 4000. iRepertoire HTBI primers and Arm-PCR amplification of CDR3 regions were used to construct TCR beta libraries. PCR products were gel purified before sequencing. The original methods were these. Gene usage analysis of CDR3 amino acid clonotypes used the 50 to 70 TRBV and 14 to 15 TRBJ segments found across samples. COPE and FqMerger were used to merge the filtered high-quality paired reads into contigs. BLAST was used to align contigs to the IMGT TRBV, TRBD and TRBJ reference genes, and CDR3 was defined following IMGT. Any clonotype with a frequency above 0.1% was counted as a highly expanded clone. Repertoire diversity was measured by Shannon entropy, and V-J evenness by the Gini coefficient. Clonotypes shared by more than one individual were considered public. TCRdb ran its own pipeline on the public reads, namely fastp trimming at Q25 and MiXCR clone calling, and kept in-frame beta chains. Each entry is one CDR3 protein sequence, shown with its most common DNA and genes. For this entry, the V and J calls and clone size follow TCRdb and not the study's own pipeline. Present in this sample are about 530,000 distinct CDR3 sequences, roughly 15% of which were seen just once. 20% to 30% of the sample belongs to the ten largest clones.

Sample time point, as interpreted from the label and publication: newly diagnosed GD, antithyroid drugs for less than 3 months. For both TCR sequencing and RNA sequencing, RNA was extracted from PBMCs in TRIzol. Graves' disease was diagnosed according to American Thyroid Association guidelines. Recruitment of patients was carried out at an endocrinology department in Xi'an, China. Each patient gave approximately 9.7 milliliters of peripheral blood, collected in an EDTA anticoagulant tube. Ficoll Paque Plus density gradient separation was used to isolate PBMCs, and no further T cell sorting was performed. An Agilent 2100 Bioanalyzer and agarose gel were used to assess RNA quality, and a NanoDrop 2000 was used to measure RNA concentration. This sample is part of a study of regulatory T cells in long-lasting Graves disease (dated by TCRdb to the early 2020s). Describing the broader study: Antithyroid drugs had been taken for less than 3 months by newly diagnosed Graves' disease patients. A total of approximately 35 samples underwent TCR sequencing: some 13 from persistent and approximately 20 from newly diagnosed Graves' disease patients. The study took place in China and was registered as a clinical trial. Patients with persistent Graves' disease were compared with patients with newly diagnosed Graves' disease using TCR sequencing and RNA sequencing of peripheral blood. The paper as a whole reports these results and caveats: As a limitation, the authors acknowledged that the small sample size may reduce accuracy. Persistent Graves' disease patients showed lower TCR Shannon entropy and fewer highly expanded clones than newly diagnosed patients, suggesting clonal expansion. Peripheral blood alone was examined, since thyroid tissue, which constituted the primary lesion, could not be accessed. Persistent disease showed preferential use of TRBV28, TRBJ1-2 and TRBJ2-5, whereas newly diagnosed disease favored TRBV20-1 and TRBJ2-1. Only the TCR beta chain was sequenced and analyzed. A larger number of public clonotypes was shared among persistent patients (more than 2,500) than among newly diagnosed patients (around 870).

Based on the germline V gene, the CDR1 and CDR2 sequences are KGHDR and SFDVKD. Trimming removed 4 bases from V and 10 bases from J; the gene matches leave 6 bases unexplained. Measured from the cysteine to the phenylalanine, the CDR3 is 15 residues long. The DNA shown is the 45-base CDR3, in frame from base 1. The same sample was also studied in work on T cells in Graves' hyperthyroidism and ophthalmopathy. The second study reports: Stable Graves' hyperthyroidism was defined as the absence of progression to ophthalmopathy over 18 months of follow-up. Hyperthyroidism patients were newly diagnosed, with disease duration under 2 months, and aged 18 to 65 years. Exclusion was applied to patients with uncontrolled infections, other autoimmune diseases, pregnancy or lactation. Clinical symptoms, serum thyroxine and TRAb, thyroid ultrasound, and orbital computed tomography formed the basis for the diagnoses. A first-round RT-PCR of the TCR CDR3 used the HTBI primer set with the Qiagen OneStep RT-PCR kit. Most expanded thyroid clonotypes (frequency above 0.001) were also found in blood, which suggests that blood repertoires may mirror thyroid immune responses. A 13 V-J signature model separated ophthalmopathy from stable hyperthyroidism, with approximately 86% sensitivity and about 81% specificity in cross-validation and 80%/75% in testing. In validation, the model predicted progression to ophthalmopathy with over 60% sensitivity and less than 80% specificity, a median of about 6 months before onset. TCR V-J signatures able to tell the groups apart were searched for in a discovery cohort of 95 to 100 patients, of whom 40 to 45 had Graves' ophthalmopathy and roughly 58 had stable Graves' hyperthyroidism. Whether ophthalmopathy could be predicted prospectively was tested in an independent validation cohort made up of 18 to 20 hyperthyroidism patients plus 17 patients who later progressed to ophthalmopathy. The 100 discovery patients were divided at random into training and test sets in a 7:3 ratio. Thyroid tissue and blood T-cell repertoires from about six Graves' hyperthyroidism patients were also compared in the study. After blood sampling, hyperthyroidism patients were treated with methimazole at a starting dose of 30 mg daily, and ophthalmopathy patients were treated with high-dose intravenous methylprednisolone. A second multiplex PCR round built the libraries, followed by size selection and purification. Paired-end sequencing of the libraries was performed with 100 bp reads on an Illumina HiSeq2000. SOAPnuke was used to process the raw data, throwing out any read that contained adapters or uncalled bases, had a mean Phred below 15, or lacked an exact constant-primer or identifier match. High-quality paired reads were merged with COPE v1.2.5, and unique nucleotide sequences were defined as clonotypes. MiTCR v1.1 was used to align clonotypes to the IMGT TRBV, TRBD and TRBJ reference segments. The analysis included only V-J combinations with a frequency above 0.0001, which together covered 99% to 99.2% of the repertoires. A TCS score was defined as the ratio between F50 (clonal expansion) and ExV (chaos), using BLOSUM62-based TCRdist between CDR3 peptides within each V-J. Welch's t-statistics and random forest reduced several hundred V-J features to about 13, which were used in a naive Bayes classifier (R e1071). Sample size was not statistically predetermined, and investigators were not blinded to group allocation. According to the paper, TCR Vbeta CDR3 sequencing was carried out on some 130 peripheral blood samples, which came from fewer than 50 ophthalmopathy, 80 or so hyperthyroidism and about 17 progressor patients.

The sequence derives from a woman aged 35-65 years with Graves disease. Donor details come from another sample of the same person, matched by shared clones. The material sequenced was peripheral blood mononuclear cells (PBMCs), taken at new diagnosis, from a patient treated with antithyroid drugs. The sequence joins TRBV24-1 to TRBJ2-1; 13 bases in the junction line up with TRBD2. The CDR3 is CATSDRLAGGKEQFF. The nucleotide sequence reads as follows: TGTGCCACCAGTGACCGACTAGCGGGGGGAAAGGAGCAGTTCTTC.